This TCR beta chain was captured by sequencing in a study of T cells in Graves' hyperthyroidism and ophthalmopathy. Points from the study as a whole: Classification by a 13 V-J model distinguished ophthalmopathy from stable hyperthyroidism.

TCR beta CDR3 region amplification was performed from RNA transcripts. The study used the HTBI primer set for a first-round RT-PCR of the TCR CDR3. TCRdb re-called the multiplex PCR reads through MiXCR, storing one row per CDR3 protein. This table has 310,000 or so distinct CDR3 sequences, about a sixth appearing once. Per germline, CDR1 SGHAT and CDR2 FQNNGV. The CDR3 length is 15 residues. After removal of 0 bases from V and 4 bases from J, the junction contained 3 bases not matched to a gene. The table lists this clonotype with many counts. Antigen unknown. Specimen: blood. The chain uses TRBV11-2 and TRBJ2-1; 7 positions agree with TRBD2. The sequence was collected from a woman aged 55-70 years with Graves' ophthalmopathy. The DNA for the CDR3 is TGTGCCAGCAGCTTAGAGGCGGGACTATACAATGAGCAGTTCTTC. Its translation is CASSLEAGLYNEQFF.